This T cell receptor (beta chain) was recovered during a study of shared clonotypes between healthy human individuals. The overall study: Serving as donors were a couple of women and three men, whose ages spanned 18 to 49.

For this clone: The antigen is unknown.

The study, taken as a whole, reports: Of the naive CD4 clonotypes, roughly 5.2% were shared across a handful of donors.

Germline CDR1 and CDR2: PRHDT and FYEKMQ (reference sequence). This CDR3 comprises 15 residues. V lost 6 bases and J lost 14, with 26 bases in between. In the study's own analysis: Filtering differed because ImmunoSEQ produced junction-only sequences that carried no quality scores. Assay: immunoSEQ multiplex PCR; the TCRdb copy retains only in-frame clones and omits some. V, J and clone size are those of that table, while D and trimming were read from the DNA. Among approximately 720,000 clones listed, around 72% were seen once. The donor cohort consisted entirely of Caucasian adults residing in Nashville, Tennessee.

Sequences were obtained from memory CD4+ T cells sorted from blood. Sample subset: CD45RA-negative fraction. This clonotype was sampled from a woman younger than 45 in good health. The V call is TRBV13, the J call TRBJ2-1; D may match TRBD1 or TRBD2 (6 bases each). The CDR3 loop is CASRYTGTQGRSEFF. Written as DNA, the CDR3 is TGTGCCAGCAGATATACCGGGACTCAGGGGCGTAGCGAGTTCTTC.